This TCR beta chain was observed in a study of T-cell memory formation after mild COVID-19 (dated by TCRdb to the early 2020s). Context from the whole study: TCR sequence clusters from the two donors were found to be largely donor specific. In a couple of donors, T-cell clones that expanded and contracted after mild COVID-19 were tracked by sequencing TCRalpha and TCRbeta repertoires over time. Two young, previously healthy adult volunteers made up the cohort, one male and one female.

This clonotype was picked up a small number of times. No cognate antigen has been identified for it. Base quality data are lacking; no much larger clone is found one base away. Instrument on record: Illumina NovaSeq 6000. TCRalpha and TCRbeta cDNA libraries were built by 5'RACE with constant-segment primers, adding sample barcodes and unique molecular identifiers. RNA was extracted from every sample with Trizol reagent. Library amplification was performed in two PCR steps, and a second sample barcode and Illumina TruSeq adapters were introduced in the second step. The libraries were sequenced on an Illumina NovaSeq using 2 x 150 bp paired-end reads. As for the original processing: With migec v1.2.7, reads were demultiplexed and then collapsed into UMI-guided consensus sequences. Using mixcr v2.1.11, UMI consensuses were aligned to TRA and TRB V and J templates and then assembled into clonotypes. Clonotypes were classified as expanded or contracted when called significant by both edgeR and NoisET, with noise models trained on biological replicates. For edgeR calls, the cutoffs were a false discovery rate-adjusted p below 0.01 and a log2 fold-change threshold of 1. PCA with hierarchical clustering of max-normalized trajectories of the 1000 most abundant clonotypes was used as exploratory dynamics analysis. The CD4 or CD8 phenotype of responding clones was assigned using the separately sequenced CD4+ and CD8+ repertoires. Clones were called with MiXCR by TCRdb after fastp trimmed the public reads at Q25, and only in-frame beta chains were retained. Rows matching on CDR3 protein sequence are summarized as one entry with the most common DNA and genes. The V and J calls and clone size come from TCRdb's table, not from the authors' own analysis. Present in this sample are about 140,000 distinct CDR3 sequences, approximately 26% of which were seen just once. Of the sample, around 22% is held by the ten largest clones.

Here is what the overall study found, with its caveats: Balanced CD4/CD8 phenotypes were observed for clones contracting from day 15 to 85, whereas a bias towards CD4+ was observed for a second wave of clones expanding from day 15 to 37. Some responding clones were detected in pre-infection memory, suggesting pre-existing cross-reactive memory T cells joined the SARS-CoV-2 response. Whether the second-wave clones peaking on day 37 were SARS-CoV-2 specific was not confirmed. Contracting CD4+ clones turned up mainly in the CM and EM memory subsets, whereas EMRA was where CD8+ clones were enriched. Only two mild cases were covered in the study, and larger cohorts including severe cases with pre-infection samples were considered necessary.

PBMCs were isolated by Ficoll-Paque density gradient centrifugation. Material: PBMCs or a T cell subset sorted from them (not recorded which). This clonotype originated in an adult woman who had mild COVID-19 (a few samples of this study predate the infection). The sample titles of this study are shuffled in the database, so cell type and time point are left out; the donor was told from shared clones.

The CDR3 region: CASSLYPGSGNEQFF. The DNA reads TGTGCCAGCAGCTTATATCCAGGGTCTGGGAATGAGCAGTTCTTC. The chain is made from TRBV7-9 and TRBJ2-1, and perhaps TRBD1 as D gene, on 5 matching bases. The germline V gene (reference sequence) gives CDR1 as SEHNR and CDR2 as FQNEAQ. The CDR3 spans 15 residues, from the cysteine through the phenylalanine. CDR3 DNA only is kept here, 45 bases in frame from base 1. V sheds 2 bases and J sheds 7 bases, leaving 15 bases between their ends.